The 9 T cell receptor beta chains presented below share a single source sample, sequenced in a study of blood T cell repertoires in COVID-19. This table comes from immunoSEQ multiplex PCR, and its TCRdb copy is limited to in-frame clones, with some not included. The sample holds approximately 120,000 clones, 70% to 75% seen once. Sequenced sample: peripheral blood. These receptors were taken from an elderly man with COVID-19, enrolled during active disease.

The chain uses TRBV7-9 and TRBJ2-7; D is unclear. V lost 1 base to trimming and J lost 0 bases, with 7 bases between them. The germline V gene has CDR1 SEHNR and CDR2 FQNEAQ (reference sequence). The length of the CDR3 is 14 residues. CDR3 in DNA: TGTGCCAGCAGCTTAGGCCCTATCTCCTACGAGCAGTACTTC. Its protein is CASSLGPISYEQYF.

This clone was counted at least ten times. CDR3 loop: CASLGRTGGNTGELFF. For the CDR3, the DNA is TGTGCCAGCCTGGGGCGGACAGGGGGGAACACCGGGGAGCTGTTTTTT. J is TRBJ2-2 and V is TRBV19; the match to TRBD1 covers 10 bases. Looked up from germline, CDR1 is LNHDA and CDR2 is SQIVND (reference sequence). The junction had 8 bases not matched to a gene; V was cut back by 9 bases and J by 1 base. This CDR3 has 16 amino acids.

J is TRBJ1-6 and V is TRBV2, with TRBD1 matching over 9 bases. Germline trimming cut 5 bases from V and 0 bases from J; bases unmatched to any gene: 5. The CDR3 covers 17 residues. Germline-derived CDR1 and CDR2 are SNHLY and FYNNEI. The CDR3, as DNA: TGTGCCAGCAGTTACGACAGGGGGAGCTCCTATAATTCACCCCTCCACTTT. Translated: CASSYDRGSSYNSPLHF.

This chain uses TRBV2 with TRBJ2-2; 7 bases map to TRBD1. V shed 6 bases and J 4 bases; nucleotides not matched to a gene: 2. The V gene's germline CDR1 is SNHLY and CDR2 FYNNEI. The CDR3 contains 13 residues. CDR3 in DNA: TGTGCCAGCAGGGGACAGATCACCGGGGAGCTGTTTTTT. Its translation is CASRGQITGELFF.

The V gene is TRBV2, the J gene TRBJ1-3; D ambiguous. V was shortened by 4 bases and J by 0 bases, with 13 bases between the two germline ends. The CDR3 runs 16 residues. The germline V gene encodes CDR1 SNHLY and CDR2 FYNNEI. The CDR3 loop is CASSALAVPSGNTIYF. The DNA of the CDR3 is TGTGCCAGCAGTGCGCTGGCTGTACCCTCTGGAAACACCATATATTTT.

This chain uses TRBV2 with TRBJ1-2; tentative D call: TRBD1 (5 bases). This CDR3 region has 13 residues. Trimming pared 3 bases from V and 2 bases from J, leaving 7 bases between. Per germline, CDR1 SNHLY and CDR2 FYNNEI. CDR3 sequence (DNA): TGTGCCAGCAGTGACAGGGCCAACTATGGCTACACCTTC. It is translated as CASSDRANYGYTF.

This clone was observed a single time. This chain connects TRBV6-5 to TRBJ1-6; 10 nucleotides match TRBD1. Germline trimming cut 6 bases from V and 7 bases from J; bases unmatched to any gene: 6. Germline V gives CDR1 MNHEY, CDR2 SVGAGI. The CDR3 covers 15 residues. As DNA, the CDR3 is TGTGCCAGCAGCACTGACAGGGGGCACAATTCACCCCTCCACTTT. Protein product: CASSTDRGHNSPLHF.

The chain joins TRBV6-2 or TRBV6-3 to TRBJ2-5; D not resolved. V lost 4 bases and J lost 2, with 11 bases in between. Germline CDR1 MNHEY, CDR2 SVGEGT. The CDR3 has 14 amino acids. The CDR3 protein is CASSSEALQETQYF. In DNA form, the CDR3 reads TGTGCCAGCAGTTCTGAAGCGCTTCAAGAGACCCAGTACTTC.

The chain has TRBV5-1 and TRBJ2-3, with 8 positions matching TRBD2. The germline V gene has CDR1 SGHRS and CDR2 YFSETQ. V lost 3 bases and J lost 1; bases outside the gene matches: 4. The CDR3 spans 15 residues. The CDR3 sequence: CASSSSGGGTDTQYF. CDR3 DNA: TGCGCCAGCAGCTCCAGCGGGGGCGGCACAGATACGCAGTATTTT.